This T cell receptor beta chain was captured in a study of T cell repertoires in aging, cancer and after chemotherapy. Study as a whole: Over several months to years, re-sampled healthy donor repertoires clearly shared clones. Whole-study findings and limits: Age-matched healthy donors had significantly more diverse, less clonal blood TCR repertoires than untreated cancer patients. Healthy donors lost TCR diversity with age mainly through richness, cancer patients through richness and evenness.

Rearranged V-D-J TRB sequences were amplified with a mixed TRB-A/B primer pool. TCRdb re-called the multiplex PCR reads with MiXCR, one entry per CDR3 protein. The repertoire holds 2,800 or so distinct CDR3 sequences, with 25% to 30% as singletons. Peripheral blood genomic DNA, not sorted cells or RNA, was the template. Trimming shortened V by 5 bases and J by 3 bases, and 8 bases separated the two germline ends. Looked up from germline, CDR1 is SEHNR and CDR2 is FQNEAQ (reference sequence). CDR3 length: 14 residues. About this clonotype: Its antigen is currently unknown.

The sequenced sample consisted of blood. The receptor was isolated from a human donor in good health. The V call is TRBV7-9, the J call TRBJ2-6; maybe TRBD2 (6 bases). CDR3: CASSGRFGANVLTF. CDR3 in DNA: TGTGCCAGCAGCGGGAGGTTTGGGGCCAACGTCCTGACTTTC.